This is a list of T cell receptor beta chains from one sample in a study of low-dose radiotherapy and immunotherapy resistance in tumors. TCRdb re-analysed the reads in MiXCR, keeping a single row per CDR3 protein. The table shows some 88,000 distinct CDR3 sequences, with roughly 9% occurring only once. Material: PBMCs, obtained before treatment. These receptors came from a male donor with prostate cancer. Each CDR3 is given with its conserved first and last residue. The D gene is left open where the match is weak. Size is stated for part of the rows, as once, few or many counts, or as a class when the clone is expanded.

D,V,J,size,DNA,CDR3
TRBD2,TRBV28,TRBJ2-7,many,TGTGCCAGCAGTTTATACGGACTAGCGGGAGTATACGGGTCCTACGAGCAGTACTTC,CASSLYGLAGVYGSYEQYF
TRBD2,TRBV24-1,TRBJ2-1,many,TGTGCCACCGGGGGACGGACTAGCGGGAGTGATGAGCAGTTCTTC,CATGGRTSGSDEQFF
TRBD1,TRBV7-9,TRBJ2-7,many,TGTGCCAGCAGCTTGACAGGGGGTATCCACGAGCAGTACTTC,CASSLTGGIHEQYF
-,TRBV18,TRBJ2-7,-,TGTGCCAGCTCCCCCGGGCCCACCTACGAGCAGTACTTC,CASSPGPTYEQYF
-,TRBV29-1,TRBJ2-2,many,TGCAGCGTTGAAGAAGTACAGGGAGGAACCGGGGAGCTGTTTTTT,CSVEEVQGGTGELFF
-,TRBV6-5,TRBJ2-7,many,TGTGCCAGCAGAACCGGATCTACCCCTTCGGAGCAGTACTTC,CASRTGSTPSEQYF
-,TRBV3-1,TRBJ2-5,many,TGTGCCAGCAGCCATGCAGGGGCCATTCAAGAGACCCAGTACTTC,CASSHAGAIQETQYF
TRBD2,TRBV6-5,TRBJ2-7,many,TGTGCCAGCAGTGCTAGCGGGAGAGCCTACGAGCAGTACTTC,CASSASGRAYEQYF
-,TRBV6-2/TRBV6-3,TRBJ1-5,many,TGTGCCAGCAGTTACACGGGGGCACTGCAGCCCCAGCATTTT,CASSYTGALQPQHF
-,TRBV7-9,TRBJ2-3,many,TGTGCCAGCAGCATACATGGAGGGCCTACAGATACGCAGTATTTT,CASSIHGGPTDTQYF
TRBD1,TRBV27,TRBJ2-1,many,TGTGCCAGCAGGACAGGGGGAATCAATGAGCAGTTCTTC,CASRTGGINEQFF
-,TRBV4-3,TRBJ1-4,many,TGCGCCAGCAGCCAAGATCACGGCCGGGTATATGAAAAACTGTTTTTT,CASSQDHGRVYEKLFF
TRBD1,TRBV13,TRBJ2-7,many,TGTGCCAGCAGCGACAGGGATTCAGGGGGCGAGCAGTACTTC,CASSDRDSGGEQYF
-,TRBV14,TRBJ2-2,many,TGTGCCAGCAGCCAAGCTCGGGCCGCCGGCGGGGAGCTGTTTTTT,CASSQARAAGGELFF
TRBD2,TRBV29-1,TRBJ2-1,many,TGCAGCGCCAAACTAGCGGGAGGGCCAGGTGAGCAGTTCTTC,CSAKLAGGPGEQFF
TRBD2,TRBV7-8,TRBJ2-7,once,TGTGCCAGCAGCCCTGGGACTAGCGGGTACAATGAGCAGTACTTC,CASSPGTSGYNEQYF
TRBD2,TRBV7-2,TRBJ2-7,many,TGTGCCAGCAGCTTAGTAACTAGCGGGAGAAGCGGATACGAGCAGTACTTC,CASSLVTSGRSGYEQYF
-,TRBV15,TRBJ2-1,many,TGTGCCACCAGCGACCCCCTAGCTTTCTTCTGGAATGAGCAGTTCTTC,CATSDPLAFFWNEQFF
-,TRBV7-3,TRBJ2-2,many,TGTGCCAGCAGCTTTATGACAGGTTTGGCCGGGGAGCTGTTTTTT,CASSFMTGLAGELFF
-,TRBV20-1,TRBJ2-5,many,TGCAGTGCTAGAGAGGTCGCTGAATACTTC,CSAREVAEYF
-,TRBV5-4,TRBJ2-3,many,TGTGCCAGCAGCTTGGACGGGACCGGCACAGATACGCAGTATTTT,CASSLDGTGTDTQYF
-,TRBV19,TRBJ2-3,many,TGTGCCAGTAGTATAGTAGCGGACCTCAACACAGATACGCAGTATTTT,CASSIVADLNTDTQYF
TRBD2,TRBV20-1,TRBJ2-3,many,TGCAGTGCTAAGCGGGGCGCAGATACGCAGTATTTT,CSAKRGADTQYF
-,TRBV5-1,TRBJ1-1,many,TGCGCCAGCAGCCCCCGGACGGGAAACACTGAAGCTTTCTTT,CASSPRTGNTEAFF
TRBD1,TRBV9,TRBJ2-7,many,TGTGCCAGCAGCCAGACAGGGGGAAACAACTACGAGCAGTACTTC,CASSQTGGNNYEQYF
TRBD1,TRBV28,TRBJ2-7,many,TGTGCCAGCAGGCCGGCGGGGACAGGGTTTAATTACGAGCAGTACTTC,CASRPAGTGFNYEQYF
-,TRBV9,TRBJ2-1,many,TGTGCCAGCAGCGTCGCCCTGGGGGCCGCAAGCAATGAGCAGTTCTTC,CASSVALGAASNEQFF
-,TRBV28,TRBJ2-5,many,TGTGCCAGCAGTGAAGAAGAGACCCAGTACTTC,CASSEEETQYF
-,TRBV6-6,TRBJ1-5,many,TGTGCCAGCAGTTACCCGGGGGGGGGGCGTAATGGTCAGCCCCAGCATTTT,CASSYPGGGRNGQPQHF
-,TRBV27,TRBJ1-5,-,TGTGCCAGCGGGGCGAATCAGCCCCAGCATTTT,CASGANQPQHF
-,TRBV25-1,TRBJ1-2,-,TGTGCCAGCAATGAATGGGCGGACTCGACGTTTAACTATGGCTACACCTTC,CASNEWADSTFNYGYTF
-,TRBV16,TRBJ1-1,many,TGTGCCAGCAGCCAATCATCGAACACTGAAGCTTTCTTT,CASSQSSNTEAFF
TRBD1,TRBV27,TRBJ1-5,-,TGTGCCAGCAGTTTTGGACAGGGGTTAAATCAGCCCCAGCATTTT,CASSFGQGLNQPQHF
TRBD1,TRBV12-3/TRBV12-4,TRBJ1-2,many,TGTGCCAGCAGTTTAGCCGGGACAGGGATCTATGGCTACACCTTC,CASSLAGTGIYGYTF
-,TRBV5-6,TRBJ2-3,medium-sized,TGTGCCAGCACCTCCGGTCCAGCTAGCACAGATACGCAGTATTTT,CASTSGPASTDTQYF